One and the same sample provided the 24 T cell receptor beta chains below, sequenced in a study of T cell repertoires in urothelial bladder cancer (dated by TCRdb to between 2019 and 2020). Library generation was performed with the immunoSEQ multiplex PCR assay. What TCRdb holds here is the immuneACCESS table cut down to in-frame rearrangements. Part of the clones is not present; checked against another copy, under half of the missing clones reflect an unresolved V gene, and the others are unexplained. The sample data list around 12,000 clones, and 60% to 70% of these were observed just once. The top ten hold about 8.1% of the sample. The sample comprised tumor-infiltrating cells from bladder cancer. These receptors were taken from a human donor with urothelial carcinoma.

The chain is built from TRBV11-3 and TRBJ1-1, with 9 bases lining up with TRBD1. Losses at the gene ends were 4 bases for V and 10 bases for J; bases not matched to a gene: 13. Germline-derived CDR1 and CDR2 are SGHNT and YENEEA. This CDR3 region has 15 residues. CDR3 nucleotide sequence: TGTGCCAGCAGCTCCTCGGGACAGGGATTCGTTGGAGCTTTCTTT. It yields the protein CASSSSGQGFVGAFF.

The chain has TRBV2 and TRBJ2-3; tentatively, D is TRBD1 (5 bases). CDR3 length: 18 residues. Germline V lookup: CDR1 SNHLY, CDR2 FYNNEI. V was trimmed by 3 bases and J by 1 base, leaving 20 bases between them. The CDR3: CASSESLSGTGRTDTQYF. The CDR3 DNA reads TGTGCCAGCAGTGAGTCCCTCTCGGGCACAGGTCGCACAGATACGCAGTATTTT.

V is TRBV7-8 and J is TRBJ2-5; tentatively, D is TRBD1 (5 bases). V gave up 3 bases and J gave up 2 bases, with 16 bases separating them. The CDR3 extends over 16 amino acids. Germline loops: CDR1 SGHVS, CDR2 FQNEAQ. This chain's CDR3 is CASSFGYRREQETQYF. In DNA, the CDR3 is TGTGCCAGCAGCTTTGGGTATCGCAGGGAACAAGAGACCCAGTACTTC. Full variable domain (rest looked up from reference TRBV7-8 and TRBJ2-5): GAGVSQSPRYKVAKRGQDVALRCDPISGHVSLFWYQQALGQGPEFLTYFQNEAQLDKSGLPSDRFFAERPEGSVSTLKIQRTQQEDSAVYLCASSFGYRREQETQYFGPGTRLLVL.

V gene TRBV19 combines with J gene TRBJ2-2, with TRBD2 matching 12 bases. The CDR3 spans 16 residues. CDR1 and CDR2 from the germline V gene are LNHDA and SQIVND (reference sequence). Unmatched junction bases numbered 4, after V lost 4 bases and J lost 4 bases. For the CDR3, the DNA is TGTGCCAGTAGTACTGGACTAGCGGGGAGCACCGGGGAGCTGTTTTTT. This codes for CASSTGLAGSTGELFF.

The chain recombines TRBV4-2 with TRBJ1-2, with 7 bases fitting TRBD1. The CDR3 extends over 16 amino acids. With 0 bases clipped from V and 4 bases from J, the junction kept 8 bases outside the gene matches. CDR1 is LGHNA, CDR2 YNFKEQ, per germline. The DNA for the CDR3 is TGTGCCAGCAGCCAAGATTCCCATGGACAGGTCTATGGCTACACCTTC. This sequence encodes CASSQDSHGQVYGYTF.

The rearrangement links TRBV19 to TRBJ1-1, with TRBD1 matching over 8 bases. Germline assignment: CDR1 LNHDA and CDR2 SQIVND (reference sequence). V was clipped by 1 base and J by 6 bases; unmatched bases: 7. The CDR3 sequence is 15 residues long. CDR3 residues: CASSIGGTGTPEAFF. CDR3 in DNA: TGTGCCAGTAGTATAGGGGGGACAGGAACTCCTGAAGCTTTCTTT.

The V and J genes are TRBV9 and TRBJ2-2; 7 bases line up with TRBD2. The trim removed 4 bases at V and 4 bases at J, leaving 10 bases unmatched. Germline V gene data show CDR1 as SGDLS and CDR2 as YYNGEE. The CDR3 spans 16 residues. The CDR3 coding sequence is TGTGCCAGCAGCTCCGACCGGGACTACTCCACCGGGGAGCTGTTTTTT. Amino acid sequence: CASSSDRDYSTGELFF.

The DNA for the CDR3 is TGTGCCAGCAGCTTAGCGCTGGAGCGAACTGAAGCTTTCTTT. As protein: CASSLALERTEAFF. The V and J genes are TRBV7-2 and TRBJ1-1; D is undetermined. V was pared by 0 bases and J by 5 bases, with 10 bases between. Germline V gives CDR1 SGHTA, CDR2 FQGNSA. This CDR3 has 14 amino acids.

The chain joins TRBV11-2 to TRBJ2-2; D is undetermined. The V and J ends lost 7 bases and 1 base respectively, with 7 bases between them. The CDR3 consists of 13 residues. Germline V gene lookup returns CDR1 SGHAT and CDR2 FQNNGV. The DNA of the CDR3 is TGTGCCAGCACCCCCAAGAACACCGGGGAGCTGTTTTTT. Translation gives CASTPKNTGELFF.

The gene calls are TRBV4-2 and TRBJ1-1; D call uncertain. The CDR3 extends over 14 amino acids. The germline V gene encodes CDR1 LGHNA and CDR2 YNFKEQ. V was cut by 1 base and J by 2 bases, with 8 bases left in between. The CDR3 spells CASSQAWGNTEAFF. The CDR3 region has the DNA TGTGCCAGCAGCCAAGCATGGGGTAACACTGAAGCTTTCTTT.

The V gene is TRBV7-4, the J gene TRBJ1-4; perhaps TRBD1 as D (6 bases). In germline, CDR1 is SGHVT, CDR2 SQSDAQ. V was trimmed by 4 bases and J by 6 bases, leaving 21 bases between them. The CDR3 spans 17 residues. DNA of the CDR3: TGTGCCAGCAGCTCTCTCGGCAGACAGGACTTGGATGAAAAACTGTTTTTT. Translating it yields CASSSLGRQDLDEKLFF.

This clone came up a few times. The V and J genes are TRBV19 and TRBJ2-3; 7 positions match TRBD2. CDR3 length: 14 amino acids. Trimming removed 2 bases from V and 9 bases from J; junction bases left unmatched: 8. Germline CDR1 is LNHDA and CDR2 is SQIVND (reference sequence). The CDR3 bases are TGTGCCAGTAGTATAACAGGAGGAGCGGGGACGCAGTATTTT. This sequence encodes CASSITGGAGTQYF. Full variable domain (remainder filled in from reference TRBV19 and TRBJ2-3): DGGITQSPKYLFRKEGQNVTLSCEQNLNHDAMYWYRQDPGQGLRLIYYSQIVNDFQKGDIAEGYSVSREKKESFPLTVTSAQKNPTAFYLCASSITGGAGTQYFGPGTRLTVL.

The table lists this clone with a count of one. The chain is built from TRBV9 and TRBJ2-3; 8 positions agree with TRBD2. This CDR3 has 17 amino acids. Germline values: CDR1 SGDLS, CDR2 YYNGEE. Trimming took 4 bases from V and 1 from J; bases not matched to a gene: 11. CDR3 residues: CASSPAPGTRGTDTQYF. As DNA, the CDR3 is TGTGCCAGCAGCCCAGCTCCCGGGACTAGAGGCACAGATACGCAGTATTTT.

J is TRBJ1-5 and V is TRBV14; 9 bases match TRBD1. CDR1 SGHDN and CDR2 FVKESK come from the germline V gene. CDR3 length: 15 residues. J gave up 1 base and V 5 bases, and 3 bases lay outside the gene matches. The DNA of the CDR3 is TGTGCCAGCAGCTTAACAGGGGGCAGCAATCAGCCCCAGCATTTT. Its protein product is CASSLTGGSNQPQHF.

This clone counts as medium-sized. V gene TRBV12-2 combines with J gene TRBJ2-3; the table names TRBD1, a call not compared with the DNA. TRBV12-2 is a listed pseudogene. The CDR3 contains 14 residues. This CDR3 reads CASRYRQPTDTQYF. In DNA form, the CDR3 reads TGTGCAAGTCGTTATAGACAGCCCACAGATACGCAGTATTTT.

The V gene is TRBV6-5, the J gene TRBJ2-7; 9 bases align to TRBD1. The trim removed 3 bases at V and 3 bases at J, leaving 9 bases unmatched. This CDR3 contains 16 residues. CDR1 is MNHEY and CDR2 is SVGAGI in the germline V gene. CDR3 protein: CASSYRSGTGYYEQYF. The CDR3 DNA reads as TGTGCCAGCAGTTATCGATCCGGGACAGGGTACTACGAGCAGTACTTC.

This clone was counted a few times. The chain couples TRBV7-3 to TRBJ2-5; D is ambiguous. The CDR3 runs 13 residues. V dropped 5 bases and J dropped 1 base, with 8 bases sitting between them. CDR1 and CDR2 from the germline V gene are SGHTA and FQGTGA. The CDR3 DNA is TGTGCCAGCAGCCCGCAGATCCAAGAGACCCAGTACTTC. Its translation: CASSPQIQETQYF. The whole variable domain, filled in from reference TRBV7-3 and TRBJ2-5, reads GAGVSQTPSNKVTEKGKYVELRCDPISGHTALYWYRQSLGQGPEFLIYFQGTGAADDSGLPNDRFFAVRPEGSVSTLKIQRTERGDSAVYLCASSPQIQETQYFGPGTRLLVL.

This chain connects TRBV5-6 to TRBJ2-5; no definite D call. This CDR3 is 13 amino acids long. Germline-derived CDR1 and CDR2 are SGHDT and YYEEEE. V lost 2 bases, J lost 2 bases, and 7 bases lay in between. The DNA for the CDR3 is TGTGCCAGCAGCTTTGGGATTCAAGAGACCCAGTACTTC. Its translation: CASSFGIQETQYF. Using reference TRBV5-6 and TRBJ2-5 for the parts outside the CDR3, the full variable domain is DAGVTQSPTHLIKTRGQQVTLRCSPKSGHDTVSWYQQALGQGPQFIFQYYEEEERQRGNFPDRFSGHQFPNYSSELNVNALLLGDSALYLCASSFGIQETQYFGPGTRLLVL.

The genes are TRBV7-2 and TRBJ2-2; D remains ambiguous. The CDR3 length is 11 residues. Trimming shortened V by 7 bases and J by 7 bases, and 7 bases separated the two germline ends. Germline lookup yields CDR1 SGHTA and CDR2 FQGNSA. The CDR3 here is CASMGFGELFF. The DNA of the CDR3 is TGTGCCAGCATGGGGTTCGGGGAGCTGTTTTTT.

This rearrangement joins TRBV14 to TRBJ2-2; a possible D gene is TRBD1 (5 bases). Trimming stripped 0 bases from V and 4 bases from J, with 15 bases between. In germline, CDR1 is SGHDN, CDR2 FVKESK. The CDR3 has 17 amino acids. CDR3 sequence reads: CASSQDTLGAGTGELFF. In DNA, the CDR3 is TGTGCCAGCAGCCAAGATACCTTAGGGGCCGGCACCGGGGAGCTGTTTTTT.

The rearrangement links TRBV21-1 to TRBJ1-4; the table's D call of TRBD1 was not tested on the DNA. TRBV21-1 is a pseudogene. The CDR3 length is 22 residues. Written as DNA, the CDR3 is TGTGCCAGCAGACCCAAAAAGCTGACGGCCAGGGTAATAAGCGCTTCTAATGAAAAACTGTTTTTT. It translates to CASRPKKLTARVISASNEKLFF.

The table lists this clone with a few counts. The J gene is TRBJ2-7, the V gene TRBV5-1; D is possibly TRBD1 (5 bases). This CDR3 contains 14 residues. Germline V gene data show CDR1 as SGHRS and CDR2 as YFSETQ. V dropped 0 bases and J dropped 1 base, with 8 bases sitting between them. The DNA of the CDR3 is TGCGCCAGCAGCTTGGGGACAACATCCTACGAGCAGTACGTC. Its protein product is CASSLGTTSYEQYV.

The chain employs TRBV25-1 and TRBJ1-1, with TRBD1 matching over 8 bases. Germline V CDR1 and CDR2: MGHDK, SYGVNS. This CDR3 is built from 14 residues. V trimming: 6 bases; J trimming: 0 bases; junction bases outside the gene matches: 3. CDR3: CASSRGHMNTEAFF. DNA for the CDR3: TGTGCCAGCAGCAGGGGGCACATGAACACTGAAGCTTTCTTT. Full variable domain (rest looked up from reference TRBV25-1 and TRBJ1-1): EADIYQTPRYLVIGTGKKITLECSQTMGHDKMYWYQQDPGMELHLIHYSYGVNSTEKGDLSSESTVSRIRTEHFPLTLESARPSHTSQYLCASSRGHMNTEAFFGQGTRLTVV.

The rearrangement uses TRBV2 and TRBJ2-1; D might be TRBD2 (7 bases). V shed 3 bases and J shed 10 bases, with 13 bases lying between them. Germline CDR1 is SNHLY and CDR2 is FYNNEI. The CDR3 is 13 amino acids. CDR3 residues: CASSDLGGLEQFF. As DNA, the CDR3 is TGTGCCAGCAGTGATTTGGGGGGGCTCGAGCAGTTCTTC.